This T cell receptor (beta chain) is drawn from a study of T cells after yellow fever vaccination. Points from the study as a whole: Sorted repertoires could include abundant contaminating clonotypes from bulk cells. Most clones from primary vaccination were detected again post-booster (roughly 96% CD4, about 85% CD8). Weaker in magnitude, the secondary response showed a faster peak on day 5 versus 15.

Many counts were recorded for this clonotype. Its target is unknown. The TCR cDNA carried a universal primer site and UMIs from 5'RACE template switching. TCRdb re-called the 5' RACE reads with MiXCR, one entry per CDR3 protein. The sample yields about 320,000 distinct CDR3 sequences, roughly 4.3% seen once. The ends were cut back, 7 bases at V and 1 base at J, with 15 bases in the middle. This CDR3 comprises 15 residues. The sample in question was PBMCs, obtained 15 days after the yellow fever booster vaccination. The origin of this receptor is a young man who received the YFV17D yellow fever vaccine. The chain combines TRBV12-3 or TRBV12-4 with TRBJ2-3, with no clear D. The CDR3 region is CASNPTALGTDTQYF. The CDR3, as DNA: TGTGCCAGCAACCCTACGGCCTTGGGCACAGATACGCAGTATTTT.